Each of the 19 T cell receptor beta chains below was sequenced from the same sample in a study of regulatory T cells in long-lasting Graves disease. The time point is: newly diagnosed GD, antithyroid drugs for less than 3 months. Isolated PBMC RNA provided the starting material for the TCR library. Construction of TCR beta libraries relied on iRepertoire HTBI primers and on Arm-PCR targeting CDR3 regions. MiXCR, applied by TCRdb to the multiplex PCR reads, yields one record per CDR3 protein. The table lists hundreds of thousands of distinct CDR3 sequences, 16% of them singletons. This sample also belongs to another study, concerning T cells in Graves' hyperthyroidism and ophthalmopathy.

The source material was peripheral blood mononuclear cells (PBMCs), sampled at new diagnosis, from a patient treated with antithyroid drugs. The receptors were gathered from a woman aged 25 to 39 with Graves disease.

This clonotype has ten or more counts. V and J are TRBV12-3 or TRBV12-4 and TRBJ2-1, with 15 bases aligning to TRBD2. The CDR3 contains 15 residues. The trim removed 6 bases at V and 7 bases at J, leaving 4 bases unmatched. DNA of the CDR3: TGTGCCAGCAGCGGACTAGCGGGAGGGGGGAATGAGCAGTTCTTC. Encoded protein: CASSGLAGGGNEQFF.

With respect to this clonotype: This may stem from a read error, because a much larger clone lies one nucleotide away. The V gene is TRBV20-1, the J gene TRBJ1-2; D not certain. V lost 6 bases to trimming and J lost 3 bases, with 14 bases between them. The CDR3 loop spans 13 amino acids. Per germline, CDR1 DFQATT and CDR2 SNEGSKA (reference sequence). CDR3 region: CSALVRVYYGYTF. Here the CDR3 DNA reads TGCAGTGCCCTAGTCCGGGTTTACTATGGCTACACCTTC.

The chain carries TRBV6-5 and TRBJ1-2; no clear D gene. This CDR3 is 12 amino acids long. V lost 4 bases to trimming and J lost 11 bases, with 14 bases between them. The germline V gene encodes CDR1 MNHEY and CDR2 SVGAGI. The CDR3 spells CASSLGRGSYTF. The CDR3 DNA sequence: TGTGCCAGCAGTTTAGGGCGAGGGAGTTACACCTTC.

This clonotype was picked up many times. V is TRBV7-2 and J is TRBJ2-1; TRBD2 matches at 11 bases. V was pared by 5 bases and J by 9 bases, with 3 bases of the junction left unmatched. CDR3 length: 13 amino acids. Germline-derived CDR1 and CDR2 are SGHTA and FQGNSA. CDR3 residues: CASSTGLAGEQFF. The CDR3 bases are TGTGCCAGCAGCACAGGACTAGCGGGTGAGCAGTTCTTC.

The chain links TRBV30 to TRBJ2-7, with D uncertain. The CDR3 totals 14 residues. V was clipped by 7 bases and J by 5 bases, with 21 bases between them. Germline V lookup: CDR1 GTSNPN, CDR2 SVGIG (reference sequence). CDR3 residues: CAFSALVGVNEQYF. DNA of the CDR3: TGTGCCTTCTCTGCGCTAGTGGGTGTCAACGAGCAGTACTTC. Full variable domain (rest looked up from reference TRBV30 and TRBJ2-7): SQTIHQWPATLVQPVGSPLSLECTVEGTSNPNLYWYRQAAGRGLQLLFYSVGIGQISSEVPQNLSASRPQDRQFILSSKKLLLSDSGFYLCAFSALVGVNEQYFGPGTRLTVT.

This clonotype appeared many times. The CDR3: CASSPTRKGGYSNQPQHF. CDR3 sequence (DNA): TGTGCCAGCAGCCCAACCCGAAAAGGGGGCTATAGCAATCAGCCCCAGCATTTT. The gene calls are TRBV12-3 or TRBV12-4 and TRBJ1-5; 7 bases agree with TRBD1. Trimming at V came to 6 bases and at J to 0 bases, leaving 14 bases not matched to a gene. The length of the CDR3 is 18 residues.

Many counts were recorded for this clonotype. The gene calls are TRBV2 and TRBJ1-2; a possible D gene is TRBD1 (5 bases). CDR1 SNHLY and CDR2 FYNNEI come from the germline V gene. V was pared by 5 bases and J by 7 bases, with 14 bases between. The CDR3 length is 13 residues. Here the CDR3 reads CASSPDRFGGYTF. CDR3 DNA: TGTGCCAGCAGTCCAGACAGATTCGGTGGCTACACCTTC.

This clonotype has at least ten counts. The chain uses TRBV2 and TRBJ2-3; TRBD2 matches 7 bases. CDR1 is SNHLY, CDR2 FYNNEI, per germline. CDR3 length: 14 amino acids. The J segment lost 5 bases and the V segment lost 5 bases, leaving 7 bases of the junction unmatched. The chain's CDR3 is CASSRAGAEDTQYF. For the CDR3, the DNA is TGTGCCAGCAGTAGGGCGGGAGCGGAAGATACGCAGTATTTT.

A note on this clonotype: Being one base from a much bigger clone, this may be a read error. The V call is TRBV11-2, the J call TRBJ1-4; 8 bases fit TRBD1. This CDR3 has 18 residues. Germline V gives CDR1 SGHAT, CDR2 FQNNGV. Written as DNA, the CDR3 is TGTGCCAGGAGCTCCGCCGGGACAGGTTTCGCAACTAATGAAAAACTGTTTTTT. Protein sequence: CARSSAGTGFATNEKLFF. The full variable domain, its missing parts supplied by reference TRBV11-2 and TRBJ1-4, is EAGVAQSPRYKIIEKRQSVAFWCNPISGHATLYWYQQILGQGPKLLIQFQNNGVVDDSQLPKDRFSAERLKGVDSTLKIQPAKLEDSAVYLCARSSAGTGFATNEKLFFGSGTQLSVL.

This clonotype has at least ten counts. The chain joins TRBV28 to TRBJ1-2; TRBD1 agrees at 9 bases. CDR1 is MDHEN and CDR2 is SYDVKM in the germline V gene. With 4 bases clipped from V and 5 bases from J, the junction kept 8 bases outside the gene matches. This CDR3 region has 15 residues. Here the CDR3 DNA reads TGTGCCAGCAGTTCCCTCAGGGACAGGGAGTATGGCTACACCTTC. This sequence encodes CASSSLRDREYGYTF.

As concerns this clonotype: Sequence at one end of the junction differs from germline and may be a read error. V and J are TRBV5-5 and TRBJ2-6; a weak D match, TRBD2 (7 bases). Germline values: CDR1 SGHKS, CDR2 YYEKEE (reference sequence). The CDR3 is made up of 18 amino acids. The CDR3 region has the DNA TGTGCCAGCAGCTTGGTCCCGTCCGCGGGGGCTGGGACCAACGTCCTGACTTTC. Translated: CASSLVPSAGAGTNVLTF.

Regarding this clonotype: Given a much more abundant clone one base away, this may be a read error. This chain joins TRBV7-8 and TRBJ1-6; the match to TRBD1 covers 8 bases. Trimming took 5 bases from V and 11 from J; bases not matched to a gene: 11. CDR1 SGHVS and CDR2 FQNEAQ come from the germline V gene. The CDR3 runs 15 residues. The CDR3 reads CASSKNRGLDPPLHF. In DNA form, the CDR3 reads TGTGCCAGCAGCAAAAACAGGGGGTTAGATCCACCCCTCCACTTT.

Ten or more counts support this clonotype. The chain has TRBV28 and TRBJ2-7, with 9 bases matching TRBD2. Trimming cost V 2 bases and J 4 bases; bases outside gene matches: 12. The length of the CDR3 is 17 residues. The V gene's germline CDR1 is MDHEN and CDR2 SYDVKM. The CDR3 spells CASSLAGGRAGGYEQYF. The CDR3 nucleotides read TGTGCCAGCAGTTTAGCTGGCGGGAGGGCTGGAGGGTACGAGCAGTACTTC.

The chain links TRBV5-1 to TRBJ2-3; 9 nucleotides agree with TRBD2. The V gene's germline CDR1 is SGHRS and CDR2 YFSETQ. The CDR3 runs to 14 residues. The V gene end was trimmed by 4 bases and the J gene end by 5 bases; junction bases not matched to a gene: 5. The CDR3 protein is CASSGGGAQDTQYF. CDR3 in DNA: TGCGCCAGCAGCGGCGGGGGGGCTCAAGATACGCAGTATTTT.

The genes are TRBV6-2 or TRBV6-3 and TRBJ2-3, with 8 bases aligning to TRBD1. The germline CDR1 and CDR2 sequences are MNHEY and SVGEGT. V lost 2 bases and J lost 2; bases outside the gene matches: 12. The CDR3 loop spans 18 amino acids. CDR3 nucleotides: TGTGCCAGCAGTTACCCCCCCCCCGGACAGGGTGCCACAGATACGCAGTATTTT. This codes for CASSYPPPGQGATDTQYF.

The chain recombines TRBV18 with TRBJ2-5; D possibly corresponds to TRBD2 (9 bases). The CDR3 length is 17 residues. From germline, CDR1 is KGHSH and CDR2 LQKENI. Deletions cut 6 bases from V and 1 base from J, with 21 bases between. CDR3 nucleotides: TGTGCCAGCTCCCTGACAGGGGCTAGCGGGACCCAAGAGACCCAGTACTTC. Protein product: CASSLTGASGTQETQYF.

The chain couples TRBV19 to TRBJ2-6, with 9 positions matching TRBD1. Germline V CDR1 and CDR2: LNHDA, SQIVND (reference sequence). CDR3 length: 18 residues. V dropped 8 bases and J dropped 2; count of bases not matched to a gene: 13. As DNA, the CDR3 is TGTGCCAGTGCCGGGACAGGGAAGACGACGGCTGGGGCCAACGTCCTGACTTTC. This translates into CASAGTGKTTAGANVLTF.

The chain uses TRBV20-1 and TRBJ2-7; TRBD2 might be the D (6 bases). Per germline, CDR1 DFQATT and CDR2 SNEGSKA (reference sequence). The germline V and J ends were trimmed by 5 bases and 1 base, with 18 bases remaining between them. CDR3 size: 15 residues. CDR3 loop: CSAGDSSSPSYEQYF. The DNA for the CDR3 is TGCAGTGCTGGGGACTCGAGTTCACCTTCCTACGAGCAGTACTTC.

V gene TRBV15 combines with J gene TRBJ2-1; D is ambiguous. The ends were cut back, 0 bases at V and 4 bases at J, with 7 bases in the middle. Germline values: CDR1 LNHNV, CDR2 YYDKDF (reference sequence). The CDR3 has 14 residues. CDR3 in amino acids: CATSRDPGYNEQFF. CDR3 bases: TGTGCCACCAGCAGAGACCCGGGTTACAATGAGCAGTTCTTC.